This entry features one T cell receptor (beta chain) sequence. Germline V lookup: CDR1 LNHDA, CDR2 SQIVND (reference sequence). V was pared by 3 bases and J by 0 bases, with 9 bases between. CDR3 length: 15 residues. Produced via immunoSEQ multiplex PCR; TCRdb's table is partial and in-frame only. The sample includes 2 million or so clones, approximately 95% of them seen just once. The data belong to a study of shared clonotypes between healthy human individuals. The clonotype comes from a young man in good health. What was sequenced was naive CD4+ T cells sorted from blood. The sample's subset: CD45RA+ positively selected. V gene TRBV19 combines with J gene TRBJ1-5; D is possibly TRBD1 (6 bases). CDR3 loop: CASSMRTDSNQPQHF. Here the CDR3 DNA reads TGTGCCAGTAGTATGAGGACAGATAGCAATCAGCCCCAGCATTTT.